This T cell receptor (beta chain) was captured by sequencing in a study of CD8+ T cells in alopecia areata. Trimming shortened V by 4 bases and J by 0 bases, and 7 bases separated the two germline ends. CDR3 length equals 13 residues. CDR1 and CDR2 from the germline V gene are SQVTM and ANQGSEA. This clone was detected a few times. This sample's treatment: oral pan-JAK inhibitor, 5-10 mg twice daily. Extracted from the samples, RNA was reverse transcribed into cDNA to serve as the sequencing template. Generated by immunoSEQ multiplex PCR, the TCRdb table keeps only in-frame clones and is missing some. The data show fewer than 150,000 clones, around three fifths seen once.

V and J are TRBV29-1 and TRBJ1-3; D not certain. Sequencing was performed on CD4+ T cells sorted from blood, taken at week 24, from a patient treated with tofacitinib. The TCR was taken from a human donor with alopecia areata. This CDR3 reads CSVGTSSGNTIYF. As DNA, the CDR3 is TGCAGCGTTGGTACCAGCTCTGGAAACACCATATATTTT.